This T cell receptor (beta chain) appears in the sequencing data of a study of molecular identifiers for immune sequencing clone quantification. V was pared by 3 bases and J by 0 bases, with 11 bases between. The CDR3 is 14 residues long. Germline-derived CDR1 and CDR2 are SQVTM and ANQGSEA. TCRdb re-analysed the PCR reads in MiXCR, keeping a single row per CDR3 protein. The table shows roughly 300,000 distinct CDR3 sequences, with about 22% occurring only once. This clonotype appeared many times. The source material was naive CD8+ T cells from blood, with Jurkat cell RNA spiked in. The sample's subset: FACS-sorted CD8+CD4-CCR7+CD45RA+ naive T cells. V usage is TRBV29-1 and J usage is TRBJ1-1; D is unresolved. The receptor's source is a human donor in good health. Some libraries in this study had Jurkat cell RNA spiked in. In DNA form, the CDR3 reads TGCAGCGTTGAGGTGGCCCTTCTGAACACTGAAGCTTTCTTT. It yields the protein CSVEVALLNTEAFF.